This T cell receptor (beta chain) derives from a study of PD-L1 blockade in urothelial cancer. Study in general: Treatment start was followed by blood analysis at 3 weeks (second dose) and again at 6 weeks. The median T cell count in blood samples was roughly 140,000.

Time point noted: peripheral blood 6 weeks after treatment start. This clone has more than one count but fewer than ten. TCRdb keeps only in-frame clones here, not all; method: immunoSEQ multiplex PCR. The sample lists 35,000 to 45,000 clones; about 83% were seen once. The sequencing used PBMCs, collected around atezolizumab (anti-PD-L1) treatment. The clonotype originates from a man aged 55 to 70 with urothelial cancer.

For the CDR3, the DNA is TGTGCCAGTAGTTGGGACAGCTATGGCTACACCTTC. Amino acids: CASSWDSYGYTF. The rearrangement joins TRBV19 to TRBJ1-2, with TRBD1 identical over 7 bases. Germline V gene sequence: CDR1 LNHDA, CDR2 SQIVND (reference sequence). This CDR3 has 12 amino acids. Trimming took 5 bases from V and 4 from J; bases not matched to a gene: 1.